These 30 T cell receptor beta chains originate from one sample sequenced in a study of CD8+ T cells in alopecia areata. The sample's treatment: oral pan-JAK inhibitor, 5-10 mg twice daily. Extracted RNA was reverse transcribed into cDNA, the sequencing template. Measured with immunoSEQ multiplex PCR; TCRdb has only the in-frame clones, and not every one. Of about 250,000 clones listed, about 62% are singletons. The sample here was CD4+ T cells sorted from blood, taken at roughly week 52, from a patient treated with tofacitinib. Receptor source: a human donor with alopecia areata.

The V call is TRBV5-4, the J call TRBJ2-2, with D unresolved. This CDR3 contains 12 residues. V was shortened by 2 bases and J by 3 bases, with 2 bases between the two germline ends. The germline V gene encodes CDR1 SGHNT and CDR2 YYREEE (reference sequence). This CDR3 reads CASSFYTGELFF. The CDR3 DNA sequence: TGTGCCAGCAGCTTCTACACCGGGGAGCTGTTTTTT.

This chain uses TRBV7-2 with TRBJ2-7; D ambiguous. This CDR3 is built from 13 residues. From germline, CDR1 is SGHTA and CDR2 FQGNSA. The germline V and J ends were trimmed by 3 bases and 6 bases, with 12 bases remaining between them. CDR3 sequence reads: CASSFSPPGEQYF. CDR3 bases: TGTGCCAGCAGCTTTTCCCCTCCGGGCGAGCAGTACTTC.

This chain uses TRBV11-2 with TRBJ1-6; 8 nucleotides align to TRBD1. Germline CDR1 SGHAT, CDR2 FQNNGV. The trim removed 2 bases at V and 8 bases at J, leaving 14 bases unmatched. The CDR3 spans 18 residues. CDR3 region: CASSLKRTGTGGDSPLHF. The DNA of the CDR3 is TGTGCCAGCAGCTTAAAACGAACAGGGACAGGAGGGGATTCACCCCTCCACTTT. Full variable domain (remainder filled in from reference TRBV11-2 and TRBJ1-6): EAGVAQSPRYKIIEKRQSVAFWCNPISGHATLYWYQQILGQGPKLLIQFQNNGVVDDSQLPKDRFSAERLKGVDSTLKIQPAKLEDSAVYLCASSLKRTGTGGDSPLHFGNGTRLTVT.

This clone has only a few counts. The V and J genes are TRBV5-1 and TRBJ2-7; the match to TRBD1 covers 9 bases. Germline V lookup: CDR1 SGHRS, CDR2 YFSETQ. This CDR3 comprises 16 residues. Trimming at V came to 4 bases and at J to 5 bases, leaving 13 bases not matched to a gene. The CDR3 spells CASSPGRSQGADEQYF. The CDR3 DNA reads as TGCGCCAGCAGCCCGGGCCGATCACAGGGGGCGGACGAGCAGTACTTC.

The chain links TRBV5-1 to TRBJ2-3, with 7 positions matching TRBD1. V trimming: 4 bases; J trimming: 2 bases; junction bases outside the gene matches: 10. This CDR3 has 16 amino acids. Per germline, CDR1 SGHRS and CDR2 YFSETQ. The CDR3 DNA reads TGCGCCAGCAGCACCCTGTCCACAGGGGACACAGATACGCAGTATTTT. Translating gives CASSTLSTGDTDTQYF.

The rearrangement links TRBV13 to TRBJ2-5, with D possibly TRBD2 on 5 matching bases. CDR1 and CDR2 from the germline V gene are PRHDT and FYEKMQ (reference sequence). The CDR3 length is 14 residues. V was cut by 5 bases and J by 4 bases, with 14 bases left in between. The CDR3 DNA follows: TGTGCCAGCAGCGATTCGGGCGGAGGAGAGACCCAGTACTTC. The encoded protein is CASSDSGGGETQYF. The full variable domain, its missing parts supplied by reference TRBV13 and TRBJ2-5, is AAGVIQSPRHLIKEKRETATLKCYPIPRHDTVYWYQQGPGQDPQFLISFYEKMQSDKGSIPDRFSAQQFSDYHSELNMSSLELGDSALYFCASSDSGGGETQYFGPGTRLLVL.

The chain employs TRBV30 and TRBJ2-7; 7 nucleotides match TRBD2. Germline V lookup: CDR1 GTSNPN, CDR2 SVGIG (reference sequence). V shed 0 bases and J 2 bases; nucleotides not matched to a gene: 4. This CDR3 is 14 amino acids long. DNA of the CDR3: TGTGCCTGGAGTGTCGAGGGGAGGGCCTACGAGCAGTACTTC. It yields the protein CAWSVEGRAYEQYF.

This clone was seen a handful of times. This chain links TRBV7-9 with TRBJ1-2; D possibly corresponds to TRBD1 (5 bases). V was trimmed by 5 bases and J by 3 bases, leaving 22 bases between them. The CDR3 covers 17 residues. CDR1 and CDR2 (germline): SEHNR, FQNEAQ (reference sequence). The CDR3 region is CASSTRRGRGEYYGYTF. The CDR3 DNA reads as TGTGCCAGCAGCACACGTCGGGGGAGGGGCGAATACTATGGCTACACCTTC.

The rearrangement links TRBV9 to TRBJ1-6; 8 positions agree with TRBD1. The CDR3 has 16 residues. CDR1 is SGDLS and CDR2 is YYNGEE in the germline V gene. J was trimmed by 7 bases and V by 0 bases; bases with no gene match: 6. CDR3 sequence: CASSVAQDRANSPLHF. As DNA, the CDR3 is TGTGCCAGCAGCGTAGCTCAGGACAGGGCCAATTCACCCCTCCACTTT.

This clone was detected a few times. The genes are TRBV5-1 and TRBJ1-6; no definite D call. The CDR3 is 14 amino acids. CDR1 SGHRS and CDR2 YFSETQ come from the germline V gene. Trimming removed 1 base at V and 7 bases at J, with 9 bases between. The CDR3 nucleotides read TGCGCCAGCAGCTTGAACATCTTGAATTCACCCCTCCACTTT. This sequence encodes CASSLNILNSPLHF.

J is TRBJ2-2 and V is TRBV5-1; 7 bases align to TRBD1. Germline V gene lookup returns CDR1 SGHRS and CDR2 YFSETQ. CDR3 length: 15 amino acids. The ends lost 1 base at V and 6 bases at J; junction bases unmatched: 6. This CDR3 is CASSLRQGVPGELFF. The CDR3 coding sequence is TGCGCCAGCAGCTTGCGACAGGGTGTTCCCGGGGAGCTGTTTTTT.

The chain uses TRBV6-5 and TRBJ2-1; D is uncertain. The CDR3 spans 11 residues. From germline, CDR1 is MNHEY and CDR2 SVGAGI. V shed 7 bases and J shed 3 bases, with 4 bases lying between them. The CDR3: CASTVYNEQFF. For the CDR3, the DNA is TGTGCCAGCACTGTCTACAATGAGCAGTTCTTC.

This clone was seen more than once but under ten times. The chain recombines TRBV6-5 with TRBJ2-5, with 12 bases lining up with TRBD2. The germline gives CDR1 MNHEY, CDR2 SVGAGI. The CDR3 sequence is 14 residues long. V trimming: 6 bases; J trimming: 5 bases; junction bases outside the gene matches: 4. Here the CDR3 DNA reads TGTGCCAGCAGAGGACTAGCGGGGAGGGAGACCCAGTACTTC. It yields the protein CASRGLAGRETQYF.

This chain connects TRBV5-6 to TRBJ2-3; D remains unclear. V lost 9 bases and J 0 bases, leaving 8 bases between the germline ends. The CDR3 contains 12 residues. Germline V gene data show CDR1 as SGHDT and CDR2 as YYEEEE. CDR3 loop: CATGTSTDTQYF. Here the CDR3 DNA reads TGTGCCACGGGCACTAGCACAGATACGCAGTATTTT.

The rearrangement links TRBV2 to TRBJ1-4, with D perhaps matching TRBD1 (6 bases). The germline V gene encodes CDR1 SNHLY and CDR2 FYNNEI. V lost 4 bases to trimming and J lost 6 bases, with 9 bases between them. The CDR3 runs 13 residues. The CDR3 DNA follows: TGTGCCAGCAGTGCAGGGGTCTATGAAAAACTGTTTTTT. This sequence encodes CASSAGVYEKLFF. Full variable domain (missing parts from reference TRBV2 and TRBJ1-4): EPEVTQTPSHQVTQMGQEVILRCVPISNHLYFYWYRQILGQKVEFLVSFYNNEISEKSEIFDDQFSVERPDGSNFTLKIRSTKLEDSAMYFCASSAGVYEKLFFGSGTQLSVL.

The sample holds a few counts of this clone. The chain couples TRBV29-1 to TRBJ2-1; 7 bases are shared with TRBD1. CDR1 is SQVTM and CDR2 is ANQGSEA in the germline V gene. Germline trimming cut 6 bases from V and 6 bases from J; bases unmatched to any gene: 8. The CDR3 spans 13 residues. The CDR3 reads CSVRRDSSNEQFF. For the CDR3, the DNA is TGCAGCGTACGCCGGGACAGCTCCAATGAGCAGTTCTTC.

The genes are TRBV30 and TRBJ2-1; TRBD1 is a possible D gene (5 bases). The CDR3 extends over 13 amino acids. CDR1 and CDR2 from the germline V gene are GTSNPN and SVGIG (reference sequence). The V end was cut by 4 bases, the J end by 6 bases, with 13 bases between. The CDR3 bases are TGTGCCTGGAACGGCCAGGGCGGCAATGAGCAGTTCTTC. Encoded protein: CAWNGQGGNEQFF. The full variable domain, in which reference TRBV30 and TRBJ2-1 provide the parts outside the CDR3, is SQTIHQWPATLVQPVGSPLSLECTVEGTSNPNLYWYRQAAGRGLQLLFYSVGIGQISSEVPQNLSASRPQDRQFILSSKKLLLSDSGFYLCAWNGQGGNEQFFGPGTRLTVL.

Only one count was recorded for this clone. V gene TRBV30 combines with J gene TRBJ1-1; D is unresolved. Germline V gene data show CDR1 as GTSNPN and CDR2 as SVGIG (reference sequence). Trimming removed 3 bases at V and 5 bases at J, with 7 bases between. The CDR3 is 11 residues long. CDR3: CAWRPGTEAFF. The CDR3, as DNA: TGTGCCTGGAGGCCGGGAACTGAAGCTTTCTTT.

The CDR3 DNA reads as TGCGCCAGCAGCCAAGATCTCTCGGTTTTGGTGAAGGCTTTCTTT. Translated, it gives CASSQDLSVLVKAFF. This chain links TRBV4-3 with TRBJ1-1; D is unclear. Trimming pared 0 bases from V and 11 bases from J, leaving 19 bases between. The CDR3 has 15 residues. Germline V gene lookup returns CDR1 LGHNA and CDR2 YSLEER.

The sample holds a few counts of this clone. The rearrangement links TRBV23-1 to TRBJ2-6; D is possibly TRBD2 (7 bases). TRBV23-1 is flagged as an ORF with uncertain function. This CDR3 is 18 amino acids long. The V end was cut by 2 bases, the J end by 0 bases, with 14 bases between. The CDR3 here is CASSQSGTRISGANVLTF. CDR3 bases: TGCGCCAGCAGTCAAAGCGGGACACGGATCTCTGGGGCCAACGTCCTGACTTTC.

V usage is TRBV4-3 and J usage is TRBJ1-5, with a possible D match to TRBD1 (5 bases). The V gene's germline CDR1 is LGHNA and CDR2 YSLEER. This CDR3 is built from 14 residues. V shed 3 bases and J shed 6 bases, with 12 bases lying between them. The CDR3 DNA follows: TGCGCCAGCAGCCAGGACATTGTAGGTCAGCCCCAGCATTTT. It translates to CASSQDIVGQPQHF.

The J gene is TRBJ2-7, the V gene TRBV4-1; 7 bases fit TRBD2. This CDR3 has 13 amino acids. V was pared by 4 bases and J by 6 bases, with 6 bases of the junction left unmatched. Germline CDR1 reads MGHRA; CDR2 reads YSYEKL. In DNA form, the CDR3 reads TGCGCCAGCAGCCTAACTAGCGTTGGCGAGCAGTACTTC. Encoded protein: CASSLTSVGEQYF.

There are a few counts of this clone. The chain carries TRBV29-1 and TRBJ2-7; TRBD1 is a possible D gene (6 bases). Germline CDR1 SQVTM, CDR2 ANQGSEA. The CDR3 totals 12 residues. V was clipped by 5 bases and J by 1 base, with 9 bases between them. This CDR3 is CSVSRGSYEQYF. The CDR3 DNA sequence: TGCAGCGTTTCCAGGGGTTCCTACGAGCAGTACTTC.

The J gene is TRBJ2-7, the V gene TRBV29-1; the D call may be TRBD1 or TRBD2 (7 bases each). CDR3 size: 13 residues. The ends were cut back, 5 bases at V and 3 bases at J, with 14 bases in the middle. Germline-derived CDR1 and CDR2 are SQVTM and ANQGSEA. The CDR3 sequence is CSVRGLAVYEQYF. DNA for the CDR3: TGCAGCGTTAGGGGGCTAGCGGTCTACGAGCAGTACTTC.

This clone was seen a handful of times. The genes are TRBV14 and TRBJ2-2; the D is unclear. Germline values: CDR1 SGHDN, CDR2 FVKESK. V lost 0 bases and J 6 bases, leaving 8 bases between the germline ends. CDR3 length: 14 amino acids. The CDR3 DNA is TGTGCCAGCAGCCAAGATCTTGTACCCGGGGAGCTGTTTTTT. Translating it yields CASSQDLVPGELFF.

This sequence joins TRBV10-3 and TRBJ2-5; D possibly corresponds to TRBD1 (5 bases). The germline gives CDR1 ENHRY, CDR2 SYGVKD. This CDR3 is built from 15 residues. V shed 0 bases and J shed 4 bases, with 12 bases lying between them. The CDR3 reads CAISESKGFGETQYF. The DNA of the CDR3 is TGTGCCATCAGTGAGTCAAAGGGGTTCGGAGAGACCCAGTACTTC.

The chain combines TRBV18 with TRBJ2-2; 9 bases agree with TRBD1. The CDR3 length is 15 residues. The germline V gene has CDR1 KGHSH and CDR2 LQKENI. The ends lost 3 bases at V and 6 bases at J; junction bases unmatched: 5. CDR3 residues: CASSPTGQGAGELFF. For the CDR3, the DNA is TGTGCCAGCTCACCTACGGGACAGGGTGCCGGGGAGCTGTTTTTT. The full variable domain, completed using reference TRBV18 and TRBJ2-2, is NAGVMQNPRHLVRRRGQEARLRCSPMKGHSHVYWYRQLPEEGLKFMVYLQKENIIDESGMPKERFSAEFPKEGPSILRIQQVVRGDSAAYFCASSPTGQGAGELFFGEGSRLTVL.

This clone was seen just once. V is TRBV2 and J is TRBJ1-1; D call uncertain. The germline CDR1 and CDR2 sequences are SNHLY and FYNNEI. The CDR3 is 13 amino acids. Trimming shortened V by 3 bases and J by 3 bases, and 8 bases separated the two germline ends. CDR3 sequence reads: CASSEERHTEAFF. The CDR3 DNA sequence: TGTGCCAGCAGTGAGGAACGGCACACTGAAGCTTTCTTT.

V is TRBV5-6 and J is TRBJ2-3; D is unresolved. The V end was cut by 5 bases, the J end by 7 bases, with 14 bases between. This CDR3 contains 13 residues. Germline V gene lookup returns CDR1 SGHDT and CDR2 YYEEEE. CDR3 in amino acids: CASSPRPDYTQYF. The CDR3 coding sequence is TGTGCCAGCAGTCCCCGCCCCGATTATACGCAGTATTTT.

V gene TRBV29-1 combines with J gene TRBJ1-1, with 10 bases identical to TRBD1. Germline CDR1 is SQVTM and CDR2 is ANQGSEA. V lost 7 bases, J lost 8 bases, and 7 bases stayed unmatched. CDR3 length: 12 amino acids. The CDR3 is CSARTGGIEAFF. The DNA of the CDR3 is TGCAGCGCTAGGACAGGGGGAATCGAAGCTTTCTTT.